The clone carrying this TCR beta chain was counted only a few times. V lost 1 base and J lost 2, with 19 bases in between. The CDR3 is 17 residues long. The V gene's germline CDR1 is SGDLS and CDR2 YYNGEE. TCRdb reprocessed the RT-PCR reads via MiXCR and lists one record per CDR3 protein. The table records 550,000 to 750,000 distinct CDR3 sequences, more than 13% of them present only once. The sequence was collected from a female donor in good health, serving as a healthy control. The V call is TRBV9, the J call TRBJ2-7; possibly TRBD2 for D (6 bases). Sequenced material: memory CD4+ T cells from blood. The CDR3 sequence is CASSVSGEGGLAYEQYF. CDR3 DNA sequence: TGTGCCAGCAGCGTATCGGGAGAAGGTGGATTAGCCTACGAGCAGTACTTC.